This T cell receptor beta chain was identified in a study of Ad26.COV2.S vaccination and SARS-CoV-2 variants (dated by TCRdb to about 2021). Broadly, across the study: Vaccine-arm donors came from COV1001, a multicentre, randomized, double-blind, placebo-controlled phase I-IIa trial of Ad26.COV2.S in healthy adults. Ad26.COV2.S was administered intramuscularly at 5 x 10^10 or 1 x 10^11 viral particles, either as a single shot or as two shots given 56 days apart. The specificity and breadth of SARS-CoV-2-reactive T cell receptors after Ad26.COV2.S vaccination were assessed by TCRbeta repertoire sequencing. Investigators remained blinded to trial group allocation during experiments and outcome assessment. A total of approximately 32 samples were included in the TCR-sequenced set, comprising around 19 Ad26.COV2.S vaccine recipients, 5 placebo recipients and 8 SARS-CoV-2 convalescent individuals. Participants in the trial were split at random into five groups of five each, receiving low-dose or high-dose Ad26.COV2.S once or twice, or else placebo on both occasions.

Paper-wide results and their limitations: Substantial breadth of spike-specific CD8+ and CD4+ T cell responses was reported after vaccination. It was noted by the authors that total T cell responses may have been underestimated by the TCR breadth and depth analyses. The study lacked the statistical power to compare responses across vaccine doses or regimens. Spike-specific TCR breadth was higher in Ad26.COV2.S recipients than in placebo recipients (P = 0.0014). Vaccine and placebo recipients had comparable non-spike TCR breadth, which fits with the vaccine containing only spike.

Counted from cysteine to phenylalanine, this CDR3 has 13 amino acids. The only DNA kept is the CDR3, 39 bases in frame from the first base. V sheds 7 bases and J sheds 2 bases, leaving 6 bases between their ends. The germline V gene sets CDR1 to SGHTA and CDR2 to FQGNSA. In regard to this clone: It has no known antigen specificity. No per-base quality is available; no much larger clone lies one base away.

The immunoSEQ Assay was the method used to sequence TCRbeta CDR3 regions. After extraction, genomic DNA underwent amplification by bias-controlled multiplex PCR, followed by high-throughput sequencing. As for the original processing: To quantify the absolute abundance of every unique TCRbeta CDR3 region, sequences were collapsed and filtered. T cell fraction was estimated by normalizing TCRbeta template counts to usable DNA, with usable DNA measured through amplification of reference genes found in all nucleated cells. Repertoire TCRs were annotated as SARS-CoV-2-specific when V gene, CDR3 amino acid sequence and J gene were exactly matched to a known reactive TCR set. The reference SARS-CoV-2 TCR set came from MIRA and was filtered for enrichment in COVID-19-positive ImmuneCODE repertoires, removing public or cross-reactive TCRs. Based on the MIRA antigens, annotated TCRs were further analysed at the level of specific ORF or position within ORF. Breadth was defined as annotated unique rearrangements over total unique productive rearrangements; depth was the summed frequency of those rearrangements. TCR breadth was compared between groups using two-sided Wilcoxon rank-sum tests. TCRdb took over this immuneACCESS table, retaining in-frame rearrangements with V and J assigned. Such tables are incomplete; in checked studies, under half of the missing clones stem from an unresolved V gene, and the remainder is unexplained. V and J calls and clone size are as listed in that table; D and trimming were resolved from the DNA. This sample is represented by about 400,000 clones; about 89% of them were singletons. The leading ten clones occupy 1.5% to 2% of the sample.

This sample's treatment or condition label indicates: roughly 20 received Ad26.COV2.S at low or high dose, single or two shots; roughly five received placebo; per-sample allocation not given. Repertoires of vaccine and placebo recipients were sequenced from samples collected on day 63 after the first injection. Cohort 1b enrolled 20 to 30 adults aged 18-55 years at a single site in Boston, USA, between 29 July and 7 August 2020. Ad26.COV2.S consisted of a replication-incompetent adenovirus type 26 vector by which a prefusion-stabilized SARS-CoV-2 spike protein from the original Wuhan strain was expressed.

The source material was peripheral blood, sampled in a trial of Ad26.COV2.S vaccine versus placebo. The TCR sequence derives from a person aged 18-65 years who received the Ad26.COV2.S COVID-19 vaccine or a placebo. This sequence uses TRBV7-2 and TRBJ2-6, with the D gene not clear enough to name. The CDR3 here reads CASNPTGANVLTF. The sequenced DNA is TGTGCCAGCAACCCAACTGGGGCCAACGTCCTGACTTTC.